The entry below describes one TCR beta chain. Antigen: not known. TRB rearrangements were amplified by touch-down multiplex PCR with mixed TRB-A/B primers. TCRdb processed the multiplex PCR reads again and assigns one entry to each CDR3 protein, with no DNA. This sample's table reports about 5,100 distinct CDR3 sequences. TRB was amplified from roughly 270 ng of peripheral blood genomic DNA per sample. This sample is drawn from a study of T cell clusters in autoimmune cytopenias. Overall study context: Healthy control donors averaged roughly 56 years of age, with a median of roughly 62 years.

Looked up from germline, CDR1 is MNHNS and CDR2 is SASEGT. The CDR3 loop spans 20 amino acids. Study-wide points: Primary autoimmune cytopenia patients seemingly lacked the physiological T cell clusters found in healthy donors.

The same sample was also used in a study of T cell repertoires in aging, cancer and after chemotherapy.

Sequenced input: peripheral blood. This sequence was found in a human donor in good health. V usage is TRBV6-1 and J usage is TRBJ2-1; TCRdb returns TRBD2, unconfirmable since there is no DNA. CDR3 protein: CASSPQGVASGSSGNNEQFF.